This entry concerns a single T cell receptor (beta chain). TCRdb reanalysed the 5' RACE reads using MiXCR and keeps one entry per CDR3 protein. The sample includes around 690,000 distinct CDR3 sequences, 21% of them seen just once. The sample comes from a study of identical twins. These same data were also listed under a study on T cells expressing NK-cell markers.

Material for sequencing was PBMCs. This receptor was taken from a woman aged 18-35 years in good health.

Written as DNA, the CDR3 is TGTGCCAGCAGTTTAGGTGTCGGTTGGGGTTACAATGAGCAGTTCTTC. The encoded protein is CASSLGVGWGYNEQFF. The V call is TRBV27, the J call TRBJ2-1; D unclear. CDR3 length: 16 residues. Germline loops: CDR1 MNHEY, CDR2 SMNVEV (reference sequence). V was pared by 2 bases and J by 4 bases, with 15 bases between.